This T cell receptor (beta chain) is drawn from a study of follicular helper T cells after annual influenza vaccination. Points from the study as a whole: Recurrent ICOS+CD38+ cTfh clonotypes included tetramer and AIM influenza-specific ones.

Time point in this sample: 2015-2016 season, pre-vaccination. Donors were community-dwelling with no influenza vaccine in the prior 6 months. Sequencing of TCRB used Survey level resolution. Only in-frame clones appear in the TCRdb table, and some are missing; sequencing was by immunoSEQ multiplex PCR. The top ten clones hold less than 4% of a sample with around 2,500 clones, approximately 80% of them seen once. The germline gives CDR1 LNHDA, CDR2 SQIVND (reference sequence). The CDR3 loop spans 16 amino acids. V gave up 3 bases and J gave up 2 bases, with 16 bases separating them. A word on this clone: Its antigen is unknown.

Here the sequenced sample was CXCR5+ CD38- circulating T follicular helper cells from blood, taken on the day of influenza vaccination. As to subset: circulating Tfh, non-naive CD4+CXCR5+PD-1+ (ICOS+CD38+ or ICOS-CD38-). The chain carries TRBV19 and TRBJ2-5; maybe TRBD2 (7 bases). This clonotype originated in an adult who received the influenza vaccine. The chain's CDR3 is CASSMRGRVPQETQYF. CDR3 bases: TGTGCCAGTAGTATGAGGGGGAGGGTCCCTCAAGAGACCCAGTACTTC.